The rows below give T cell receptor beta chains drawn from one sample of a study of radiation and T cells in renal cell carcinoma. Clones were sequenced by immunoSEQ multiplex PCR, and TCRdb holds only the in-frame ones, with some missing. The profile shows 90,000 to 95,000 clones, approximately 83% of them singletons. The sequences come from blood, collected from a patient whose treatment included radiotherapy and nephrectomy. All receptors come from a man aged 60-69 years with renal cell carcinoma. Each CDR3 is given with its conserved first and last residue. D genes are given only for firm matches. Clone size, where shown, is once, few, many, or a class for clones that have expanded.

abundance,d_gene,v_gene,j_gene,CDR3aa,CDR3nt
NA,NA,TRBV10-3,TRBJ2-1,CAIGSTDNEQFF,TGTGCCATCGGATCGACGGACAATGAGCAGTTCTTC
NA,NA,TRBV4-1,TRBJ2-7,CASSQVESLNYEQYF,TGCGCCAGCAGCCAAGTTGAAAGTTTAAACTACGAGCAGTACTTC
NA,TRBD1,TRBV19,TRBJ1-5,CASSARDRDTFSNQPQHF,TGTGCCAGTAGTGCCCGGGACAGGGATACCTTTAGCAATCAGCCCCAGCATTTT
many,NA,TRBV27,TRBJ2-3,CASSLGATQYF,TGTGCCAGCAGTTTGGGGGCTACGCAGTATTTT
NA,NA,TRBV30,TRBJ2-3,CAWSVGDTQYF,TGTGCCTGGAGTGTGGGAGATACGCAGTATTTT
once,NA,TRBV5-6,TRBJ1-1,CASSFRRAPYTEAFF,TGTGCCAGCAGCTTTCGAAGAGCCCCCTACACTGAAGCTTTCTTT
few,NA,TRBV4-1,TRBJ2-5,CASSRRGGETQYF,TGCGCCAGCAGCCGCCGGGGTGGGGAGACCCAGTACTTC
NA,TRBD1,TRBV19,TRBJ2-3,CASSPGQGLPDTQYF,TGTGCCAGTAGCCCAGGACAGGGTTTGCCAGATACGCAGTATTTT
NA,TRBD1,TRBV7-3,TRBJ2-2,CASSARQGALTGELFF,TGTGCCAGCAGCGCTCGACAGGGGGCTTTAACCGGGGAGCTGTTTTTT
NA,TRBD2,TRBV4-1,TRBJ2-7,CASSQDGGGRAYEQYF,TGCGCCAGCAGCCAAGATGGCGGGGGACGAGCCTACGAGCAGTACTTC
NA,NA,TRBV27,TRBJ2-5,CASSRRVGQETQYF,TGTGCCAGCAGTCGCAGGGTGGGGCAAGAGACCCAGTACTTC
NA,TRBD2,TRBV2,TRBJ2-1,CASSLGLAGYNEQFF,TGTGCCAGCAGTTTGGGACTAGCGGGGTACAATGAGCAGTTCTTC
NA,TRBD1,TRBV19,TRBJ1-4,CTSSIDNRGREEKLFF,TGTACCAGTAGTATCGACAACAGGGGAAGGGAAGAAAAACTGTTTTTT
NA,TRBD1,TRBV5-1,TRBJ2-4,CASSSLGQGTNIQYF,TGCGCCAGCAGCTCGTTAGGACAGGGCACAAACATTCAGTACTTC
NA,NA,TRBV21-1,TRBJ2-1,CASRHTGTSALEQFF,TGTGCCAGCAGACATACCGGGACTAGCGCGTTAGAGCAGTTCTTC
NA,NA,TRBV13,TRBJ1-3,CASSLRGSSGNTIYF,TGTGCCAGCAGCTTACGGGGCAGCTCTGGAAACACCATATATTTT
few,TRBD1,TRBV5-1,TRBJ2-2,CASSLLQGESGELFF,TGCGCCAGCAGCTTGTTACAGGGGGAATCCGGGGAGCTGTTTTTT
NA,TRBD2,TRBV4-2,TRBJ2-2,CASTMREGTGELFF,TGTGCCTCTACCATGAGGGAGGGCACCGGGGAGCTGTTTTTT
NA,NA,TRBV28,TRBJ1-2,CASSGVDKRGYTF,TGTGCCAGCAGCGGAGTCGACAAGAGGGGCTACACCTTC
NA,TRBD2,TRBV5-1,TRBJ2-3,CASSLGTSGRAGGDTQYF,TGCGCCAGCAGCTTGGGAACTAGCGGGAGGGCCGGGGGAGATACGCAGTATTTT
NA,TRBD2,TRBV5-4,TRBJ2-2,CASSWGLAGIGTGELFF,TGTGCCAGCAGCTGGGGGCTAGCGGGAATCGGCACCGGGGAGCTGTTTTTT
NA,NA,TRBV7-2,TRBJ1-5,CASSQSNQPQHF,TGTGCCAGCAGCCAAAGTAATCAGCCCCAGCATTTT
once,NA,TRBV5-6,TRBJ2-3,CASSLGGGTDTQYF,TGTGCCAGCAGCCTCGGCGGGGGCACAGATACGCAGTATTTT
medium-sized,TRBD1,TRBV5-4,TRBJ2-4,CASSFDRGQNIQYF,TGTGCCAGCAGCTTCGACAGGGGCCAAAACATTCAGTACTTC
NA,TRBD2,TRBV5-6,TRBJ2-7,CASSLACAGGAGSSYEQYF,TGTGCCAGCAGCTTGGCCTGCGCGGGGGGGGCAGGTAGCTCCTACGAGCAGTACTTC